This T cell receptor beta chain derives from a study of blood T cells in healthy people across ages. PCR was performed a second time for about 7 to 11 cycles using a sample-barcoded 5' primer and a J-beta primer mix. Each cDNA molecule carried a tag from a template-switch adaptor that contained 12 random nucleotides. A single record per CDR3 protein comes from TCRdb applying MiXCR to the 5' RACE reads. The sample shows approximately 800,000 distinct CDR3 sequences, 53% of them seen only once. The CDR3 has 15 amino acids. CDR1 is KGHDR, CDR2 SFDVKD, per germline. Donors gave about 9.3 milliliters of peripheral blood apiece. The authors extracted at least 5 micrograms of total RNA per sample. As regards this clonotype: Its antigen is not identified.

General study findings and limits: Compared with aged donors, long-lived donors showed fewer expanded clones, suggesting selection.

The chain links TRBV24-1 to TRBJ2-4, with a possible D match to TRBD2 (6 bases). The J call may be incorrect, as the DNA end agrees better with TRBJ2-5. The sequenced sample was blood. The receptor's source is a man aged 80 or over in good health. The CDR3 DNA reads as TGTGCCACCAGTTCGACTGGCGGACTACAAGAGACCCAGTACTTC. Protein: CATSSTGGLQETQYF.